This section outlines one TCR beta chain sequence together with its context. Antigen unknown. Time point of the sample: time of PML onset. After about 16 to 60 months on natalizumab, the natalizumab-treated patients developed PML. All patients had prior interferon beta, and all PML patients were female. At PML onset, T3 blood samples were taken. CDR3 size: 16 residues. CDR1 is SGDLS and CDR2 is YYNGEE in the germline V gene. The V and J ends lost 2 bases and 3 bases respectively, with 14 bases between them. These data are taken from a study of multiple sclerosis patients with progressive multifocal leukoencephalopathy. TCRdb's copy holds only in-frame clones and misses some; the assay was immunoSEQ multiplex PCR. Counted here are 25,000 to 30,000 clones, around 85% occurring once; the ten biggest clones make up 12%. Overall study findings and caveats: Lower normalized Shannon entropy suggested reduced TRB diversity in most PML patients.

The receptor was isolated from a woman aged 25 to 39 with progressive multifocal leukoencephalopathy. The source material was PBMCs, sampled from a patient treated with natalizumab. The rearrangement uses TRBV9 and TRBJ2-2; D not certain. CDR3 sequence (DNA): TGTGCCAGCAGCGTTCGGAAAGCCGAATACACCGGGGAGCTGTTTTTT. Translated, it gives CASSVRKAEYTGELFF. Full variable domain (rest looked up from reference TRBV9 and TRBJ2-2): DSGVTQTPKHLITATGQRVTLRCSPRSGDLSVYWYQQSLDQGLQFLIQYYNGEERAKGNILERFSAQQFPDLHSELNLSSLELGDSALYFCASSVRKAEYTGELFFGEGSRLTVL.